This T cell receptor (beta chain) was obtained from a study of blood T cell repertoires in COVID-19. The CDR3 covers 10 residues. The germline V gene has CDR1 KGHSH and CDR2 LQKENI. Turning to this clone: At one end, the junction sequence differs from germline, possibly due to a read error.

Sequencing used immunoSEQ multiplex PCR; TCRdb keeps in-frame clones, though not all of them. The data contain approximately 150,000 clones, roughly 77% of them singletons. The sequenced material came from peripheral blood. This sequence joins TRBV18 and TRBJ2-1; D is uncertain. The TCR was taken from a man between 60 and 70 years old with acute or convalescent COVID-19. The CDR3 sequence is CASSDNEQFF. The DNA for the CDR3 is TGTGCCAGCTCCGACAATGAGCAGTTCTTC.